Included here is one T cell receptor beta chain sequence, with context. The antigen remains unidentified. Sequencing used immunoSEQ multiplex PCR; TCRdb keeps in-frame clones, though not all of them. The data show tens of thousands of clones, less than 85% seen once. The record originates from a study of a mutant IDH1 vaccine in newly diagnosed glioma. Trimming removed 3 bases at V and 2 bases at J, with 13 bases between. In germline, CDR1 is GTSNPN, CDR2 SVGIG (reference sequence). This CDR3 is built from 14 residues. The time point here: week 5, during vaccination. Each dose delivered 300 ug of mutant IDH1 20-mer peptide subcutaneously with imiquimod.

The sample here was PBMCs, taken from a glioma patient whose treatment included an IDH1 peptide vaccine. The chain combines TRBV30 with TRBJ1-2, with TRBD1 as a possible D gene (5 bases). The receptor's source is a woman under 30 with glioma. Some clones in this sample may be carry-over from other donors' samples. CDR3 region: CAWRLDSLNYGYTF. The CDR3, as DNA: TGTGCCTGGAGACTCGACAGTTTAAACTATGGCTACACCTTC.